The 28 T cell receptor beta chains below all came from one sample that was sequenced in a study of T cells in Graves' hyperthyroidism and ophthalmopathy. The source material, RNA transcripts, was used to amplify TCR beta CDR3 regions. The study used the HTBI primer set for a first-round RT-PCR of the TCR CDR3. TCRdb reanalysed the multiplex PCR reads using MiXCR and keeps one entry per CDR3 protein. The data hold about 600,000 distinct CDR3 sequences, with roughly 15% observed a single time. Sequenced input: blood. These receptors came from a woman aged 40 to 50 with Graves' ophthalmopathy.

This clonotype was picked up a small number of times. The genes are TRBV20-1 and TRBJ2-5; TRBD2 agrees at 11 bases. With V trimmed by 2 bases and J by 13 bases, 9 bases remained unmatched. The CDR3 sequence is 13 residues long. In germline, CDR1 is DFQATT, CDR2 SNEGSKA (reference sequence). CDR3 protein: CSARPRTSGSLYF. The DNA for the CDR3 is TGCAGTGCTAGACCACGAACTAGCGGGAGTCTGTACTTC.

The chain joins TRBV20-1 to TRBJ2-1; TRBD1 is a possible D gene (6 bases). With 5 bases removed from V and 1 base from J, the gap between germline ends came to 15 bases. CDR3 length: 15 residues. CDR1 is DFQATT, CDR2 SNEGSKA, per germline (reference sequence). CDR3 residues: CSAVQGLGSYNEQFF. The CDR3 DNA is TGCAGTGCTGTACAGGGTTTAGGGTCCTACAATGAGCAGTTCTTC.

CDR3 in DNA: TGTGCCAGCAGTGAAGGGAGTACGGGAAAACTGTTTTTT. This sequence encodes CASSEGSTGKLFF. The gene calls are TRBV6-1 and TRBJ1-4, with D unresolved. CDR3 length: 13 amino acids. The V and J ends lost 1 base and 10 bases respectively, with 10 bases between them. Germline V gene lookup returns CDR1 MNHNS and CDR2 SASEGT.

Ten or more counts support this clonotype. The chain joins TRBV28 to TRBJ2-5, with unresolved D. The CDR3 covers 14 residues. CDR1 and CDR2 from the germline V gene are MDHEN and SYDVKM. V was cut by 4 bases and J by 2 bases, with 11 bases left in between. The CDR3 nucleotides are TGTGCCAGCAGTTCACCCTTGGGGCAAGAGACCCAGTACTTC. Translating it yields CASSSPLGQETQYF.

This clonotype was observed a handful of times. The J gene is TRBJ1-5, the V gene TRBV6-5; 7 bases line up with TRBD1. V lost 2 bases, J lost 1 base, and 14 bases stayed unmatched. The CDR3 sequence is 19 residues long. Germline V gene data show CDR1 as MNHEY and CDR2 as SVGAGI. This chain's CDR3 is CASSYLIRQGWESNQPQHF. CDR3 bases: TGTGCCAGCAGTTACCTAATCCGACAGGGTTGGGAAAGCAATCAGCCCCAGCATTTT.

This clonotype was detected many times. This chain connects TRBV6-1 to TRBJ2-4; possibly TRBD1 for D (5 bases). The germline V gene encodes CDR1 MNHNS and CDR2 SASEGT. The CDR3 has 16 residues. V dropped 0 bases and J dropped 6 bases, with 15 bases sitting between them. This CDR3 is CASSEAGHDWGNIQYF. Here the CDR3 DNA reads TGTGCCAGCAGTGAAGCCGGACACGACTGGGGAAACATTCAGTACTTC.

This clonotype has just a few counts. This clone may be a read error of a much larger clone one base away. The chain joins TRBV2 to TRBJ1-1; D gene unclear. CDR1 and CDR2 (germline): SNHLY, FYNNEI. The CDR3 extends over 13 amino acids. Trimming took 3 bases from V and 4 from J, leaving 9 bases between them. DNA of the CDR3: TGTGCCAGCAGTGATTTTAGGGCCACTGAAGCTTTCTTT. This encodes CASSDFRATEAFF.

The rearrangement uses TRBV24-1 and TRBJ2-3, with a possible D match to TRBD1 (6 bases). Looked up from germline, CDR1 is KGHDR and CDR2 is SFDVKD. There are 13 residues in the CDR3. Between the trimmed V and J ends, which lost 10 bases and 4 bases, there was a span of 14 bases. CDR3 loop: CATGQLKADTQYF. CDR3 DNA: TGTGCCACTGGACAGTTAAAGGCAGATACGCAGTATTTT.

This clonotype showed up just once. A much larger clone sits a single nucleotide away, making a read error possible. The DNA of the CDR3 is TGTGCCAGCAGCTTTACAGGGGTCCGGCTCAATGAGCAGTCCTTC. Its translation: CASSFTGVRLNEQSF. This chain connects TRBV7-9 to TRBJ2-1, with 7 positions matching TRBD1. CDR1 is SEHNR, CDR2 FQNEAQ, per germline (reference sequence). The CDR3 extends over 15 amino acids.

V is TRBV4-1 and J is TRBJ1-2, with a possible D match to TRBD1 (6 bases). The CDR3 runs 15 residues. The V and J ends lost 1 base and 2 bases respectively, with 11 bases between them. CDR1 and CDR2 (germline): MGHRA, YSYEKL. The CDR3 here is CASSQAGHPNYGYTF. The CDR3 DNA reads TGCGCCAGCAGCCAAGCGGGACACCCGAACTATGGCTACACCTTC.

This clonotype showed up many times. The chain recombines TRBV2 with TRBJ2-1, with 10 positions matching TRBD2. J was trimmed by 6 bases and V by 5 bases; bases with no gene match: 16. The CDR3 covers 18 residues. CDR1 is SNHLY, CDR2 FYNNEI, per germline. CDR3 coding DNA: TGTGCCAGCAGTTCCCCCGGGGGAGCGGGAGGGTTATTCAATGAGCAGTTCTTC. Translation: CASSSPGGAGGLFNEQFF.

The rearrangement links TRBV2 to TRBJ1-5, with 10 bases aligning to TRBD1. The CDR3 is 14 residues long. The germline gives CDR1 SNHLY, CDR2 FYNNEI. V shed 6 bases, J shed 6 bases, and the junction held 5 bases outside the gene matches. The CDR3 is CASSRGQGSQPQHF. DNA of the CDR3: TGTGCCAGCAGCCGGGGACAGGGGAGTCAGCCCCAGCATTTT. The complete variable domain, with remaining parts taken from reference TRBV2 and TRBJ1-5, reads EPEVTQTPSHQVTQMGQEVILRCVPISNHLYFYWYRQILGQKVEFLVSFYNNEISEKSEIFDDQFSVERPDGSNFTLKIRSTKLEDSAMYFCASSRGQGSQPQHFGDGTRLSIL.

The J gene is TRBJ2-5, the V gene TRBV2; no clear D gene. Germline loops: CDR1 SNHLY, CDR2 FYNNEI. Trimming shortened V by 1 base and J by 7 bases, and 13 bases separated the two germline ends. The CDR3 sequence is 14 residues long. The CDR3 region is CASSEGSTQRTQYF. The CDR3 DNA follows: TGTGCCAGCAGTGAAGGGTCAACCCAACGGACCCAGTACTTC.

This clonotype turned up a few times. This rearrangement joins TRBV29-1 to TRBJ2-5; weak D call: TRBD2 (6 bases). Trimming shortened V by 7 bases and J by 13 bases, and 22 bases separated the two germline ends. CDR1 SQVTM and CDR2 ANQGSEA come from the germline V gene. There are 12 residues in the CDR3. The CDR3 is CSALGDSGLGYF. The DNA for the CDR3 is TGCAGCGCCTTGGGGGACTCGGGTTTAGGGTACTTC.

This clonotype was observed a handful of times. The genes are TRBV6-2 or TRBV6-3 and TRBJ2-7; D may be TRBD1 (6 bases). V lost 6 bases and J 9 bases, leaving 15 bases between the germline ends. There are 12 residues in the CDR3. Germline V gives CDR1 MNHEY, CDR2 SVGEGT. Here the CDR3 DNA reads TGTGCCAGCAGGTCACAGGGTTTAGGGCAGTACTTC. Amino acids: CASRSQGLGQYF.

The J gene is TRBJ2-3, the V gene TRBV7-8, with 9 bases identical to TRBD2. CDR3 length equals 16 residues. CDR1 SGHVS and CDR2 FQNEAQ come from the germline V gene. V trimming: 6 bases; J trimming: 4 bases; junction bases outside the gene matches: 11. This CDR3 reads CASRSAAGGPADTQYF. Written as DNA, the CDR3 is TGTGCCAGCAGATCAGCGGCGGGGGGGCCCGCAGATACGCAGTATTTT.

This chain uses TRBV5-1 with TRBJ2-1; D unclear. The CDR3 runs to 14 residues. Germline V gene data show CDR1 as SGHRS and CDR2 as YFSETQ. The germline V and J ends were trimmed by 7 bases and 0 bases, with 11 bases remaining between them. CDR3 region: CASRTESSYNEQFF. Written as DNA, the CDR3 is TGCGCCAGCCGGACCGAAAGCTCCTACAATGAGCAGTTCTTC.

This clonotype showed up just a few times. The chain recombines TRBV20-1 with TRBJ1-5, with 7 bases fitting TRBD1. The CDR3 loop spans 14 amino acids. From germline, CDR1 is DFQATT and CDR2 SNEGSKA (reference sequence). With 2 bases clipped from V and 3 bases from J, the junction kept 4 bases outside the gene matches. The CDR3: CSARKGQYNQPQHF. Here the CDR3 DNA reads TGCAGTGCTAGAAAGGGACAGTACAATCAGCCCCAGCATTTT.

The chain carries TRBV28 and TRBJ2-5, with D possibly matching TRBD2 (6 bases). V was shortened by 4 bases and J by 3 bases, with 12 bases between the two germline ends. The CDR3 is 14 residues long. CDR1 MDHEN and CDR2 SYDVKM come from the germline V gene. Here the CDR3 DNA reads TGTGCCAGCAGTTCTAGGTGGGAGGAAGAGACCCAGTACTTC. As protein: CASSSRWEEETQYF.

A few counts support this clonotype. A read error is likely here: a far larger clone is one base away. This chain connects TRBV7-2 to TRBJ2-5; D not resolved. The V end was cut by 1 base, the J end by 4 bases, with 4 bases between. Germline-derived CDR1 and CDR2 are SGHTA and FQGNSA. The CDR3 spans 12 residues. The CDR3 here is CASSLEAETQYF. The CDR3 DNA reads as TGTGCCAGCAGCTTAGAGGCAGAGACCCAGTACTTC. Full variable domain (outside the CDR3, taken from reference TRBV7-2 and TRBJ2-5): GAGVSQSPSNKVTEKGKDVELRCDPISGHTALYWYRQSLGQGLEFLIYFQGNSAPDKSGLPSDRFSAERTGGSVSTLTIQRTQQEDSAVYLCASSLEAETQYFGPGTRLLVL.

This clonotype has at least ten counts. This CDR3 is CASSYQETQYF. The CDR3 DNA sequence: TGTGCCAGCAGCTACCAAGAGACCCAGTACTTC. V usage is TRBV11-1 and J usage is TRBJ2-5; D uncertain. There are 11 residues in the CDR3. Trimming left V 4 bases short and J 0 bases short, with 0 bases between. Germline values: CDR1 SGHAT, CDR2 FQDESV (reference sequence). The full variable domain, completed using reference TRBV11-1 and TRBJ2-5, is EAEVAQSPRYKITEKSQAVAFWCDPISGHATLYWYRQILGQGPELLVQFQDESVVDDSQLPKDRFSAERLKGVDSTLKIQPAELGDSAMYLCASSYQETQYFGPGTRLLVL.

The chain combines TRBV5-1 with TRBJ2-2; D unresolved. V shed 5 bases and J shed 6 bases, with 17 bases lying between them. The CDR3 runs to 15 residues. The V gene's germline CDR1 is SGHRS and CDR2 YFSETQ. CDR3 bases: TGCGCCAGCAGTGGGTCCTACCCTTCGCCCGGGGAGCTGTTTTTT. Translating it yields CASSGSYPSPGELFF.

This clonotype was recorded a few times. The chain employs TRBV5-5 and TRBJ1-1; D not certain. Looked up from germline, CDR1 is SGHKS and CDR2 is YYEKEE (reference sequence). This CDR3 has 13 residues. Between the trimmed V and J ends, which lost 7 bases and 9 bases, there was a span of 19 bases. The CDR3 reads CASRSTETTQAFF. The CDR3 DNA is TGTGCCAGCCGCTCAACAGAGACTACACAAGCTTTCTTT.

In this sample, this clonotype turned up many times. The genes are TRBV4-1 and TRBJ1-1; a weak D match, TRBD1 (5 bases). CDR1 and CDR2 from the germline V gene are MGHRA and YSYEKL. V lost 2 bases and J 4 bases, leaving 20 bases between the germline ends. The CDR3 covers 17 residues. The CDR3 is CASSQPSRGRGGTEAFF. Written as DNA, the CDR3 is TGCGCCAGCAGCCAACCAAGCCGGGGCCGAGGTGGCACTGAAGCTTTCTTT.

V and J are TRBV28 and TRBJ2-5; TRBD2 might be the D (7 bases). Trimming left V 4 bases short and J 5 bases short, with 17 bases between. CDR3 size: 15 residues. CDR1 is MDHEN and CDR2 is SYDVKM in the germline V gene. The CDR3 coding sequence is TGTGCCAGCAGTTGGCAGGGAGGGGGTAAGGAGACCCAGTACTTC. Amino acids: CASSWQGGGKETQYF.

This clonotype was observed a few times. The chain carries TRBV10-3 and TRBJ2-5; 12 bases agree with TRBD1. CDR1 and CDR2 (germline): ENHRY, SYGVKD. V lost 5 bases, J lost 1 base, and 2 bases stayed unmatched. This CDR3 has 15 residues. CDR3 nucleotide sequence: TGTGCCATCAGTTCGGGACAGGGGGCCCAAGAGACCCAGTACTTC. Protein: CAISSGQGAQETQYF.

This clonotype was found many times. Here the CDR3 reads CSVASGDAGEQYF. As DNA, the CDR3 is TGCAGCGTTGCATCCGGGGACGCGGGCGAGCAGTACTTC. V usage is TRBV29-1 and J usage is TRBJ2-7; D is perhaps TRBD1 or TRBD2 (5 bases each). Between the trimmed V and J ends, which lost 4 bases and 6 bases, there was a span of 16 bases. Germline lookup yields CDR1 SQVTM and CDR2 ANQGSEA. This CDR3 region has 13 residues.

This clonotype qualifies as medium-sized. The V call is TRBV20-1, the J call TRBJ2-7; the D gene is possibly TRBD2 (5 bases). The V gene lost 1 base and the J gene lost 4 bases, with 20 bases spanning the gap. This CDR3 is built from 16 residues. Germline CDR1 reads DFQATT; CDR2 reads SNEGSKA (reference sequence). CDR3 coding DNA: TGCAGTGCTAGAGGAGGACGGGATGAAGGCATTTACGAGCAGTACTTC. Translated: CSARGGRDEGIYEQYF.